The rows below give T cell receptor beta chains drawn from one sample of a study of blood T cell repertoires in COVID-19. Produced via immunoSEQ multiplex PCR; TCRdb's table is partial and in-frame only. The sample contains 150,000 to 200,000 clones, 80% to 95% of which appear only once. The source material was peripheral blood. Receptors originate from a man aged 50-59 years with acute or convalescent COVID-19. Each CDR3 is given with its conserved first and last residue. The D gene is left open where the match is weak. Clone size is shown for a subset of rows, as once, few, many or a class of expanded clone.

>TRBD1|TRBJ2-7|TRBV5-6|-
CASSLTGAGEQYF
TGTGCCAGCAGCCTAACAGGGGCAGGGGAGCAGTACTTC
>TRBD2|TRBJ2-2|TRBV9|once
CASSVNSGASGGYTGELFF
TGTGCCAGCAGCGTAAATTCTGGGGCTAGCGGGGGGTACACCGGGGAGCTGTTTTTT
>-|TRBJ1-3|TRBV28|once
CASSDGGRFSGNTIYF
TGTGCCAGCAGTGACGGTGGGAGGTTCTCTGGAAACACCATATATTTT
>-|TRBJ1-1|TRBV18|-
CASSPLPTGDTEAFF
TGTGCCAGCTCACCCCTTCCCACGGGGGACACTGAAGCTTTCTTT
>-|TRBJ1-3|TRBV11-3|-
CASSSEAGNTIYF
TGTGCCAGCAGCTCGGAGGCTGGAAACACCATATATTTT
>TRBD2|TRBJ2-1|TRBV2|once
CASSVEGGAYNEQFF
TGTGCCAGCAGTGTAGAGGGAGGGGCCTACAATGAGCAGTTCTTC
>-|TRBJ2-7|TRBV25-1|-
CASQMAGSYEQYF
TGTGCCAGTCAGATGGCCGGGTCCTACGAGCAGTACTTC
>TRBD2|TRBJ2-1|TRBV28|-
CASRLAGTNEQFF
TGTGCCAGTAGACTAGCGGGGACCAATGAGCAGTTCTTC
>-|TRBJ1-1|TRBV19|-
CASSIDLSGIRTEAFF
TGTGCCAGTAGTATAGATCTATCAGGGATAAGGACTGAAGCTTTCTTT
>-|TRBJ1-1|TRBV11-2|-
CASSSVEMNTEAFF
TGTGCCAGCAGCTCGGTAGAGATGAACACTGAAGCTTTCTTT